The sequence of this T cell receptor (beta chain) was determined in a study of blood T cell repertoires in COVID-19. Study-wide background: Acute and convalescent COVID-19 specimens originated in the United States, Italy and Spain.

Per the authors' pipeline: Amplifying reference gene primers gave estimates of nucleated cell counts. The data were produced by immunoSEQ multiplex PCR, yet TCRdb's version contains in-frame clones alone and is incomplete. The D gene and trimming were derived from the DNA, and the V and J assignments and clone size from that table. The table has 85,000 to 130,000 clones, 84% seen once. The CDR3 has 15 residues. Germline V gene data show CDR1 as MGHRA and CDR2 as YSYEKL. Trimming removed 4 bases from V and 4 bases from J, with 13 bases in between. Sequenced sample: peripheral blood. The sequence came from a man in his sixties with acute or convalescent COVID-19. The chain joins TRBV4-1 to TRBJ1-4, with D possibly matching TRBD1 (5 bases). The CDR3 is CASSRDRGINEKLFF. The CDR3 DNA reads TGCGCCAGCAGCCGGGATCGGGGGATTAATGAAAAACTGTTTTTT.